Presented here are 15 T cell receptor beta chains from one specimen sequenced in a study of a mutant IDH1 vaccine in newly diagnosed glioma. TCRdb's table, derived via immunoSEQ multiplex PCR, lists solely in-frame clones and lacks some. This table holds about 83,000 clones, approximately 80% found once. No antigen is known for these receptors. Sample time point: week 47, end of study. Each dose of the vaccine consisted of 300 ug of mutant IDH1 20-mer peptide, with topical imiquimod. Here the sequenced sample was PBMCs, taken from a glioma patient whose treatment included an IDH1 peptide vaccine. These receptors all stem from a man in his forties with glioma.

CDR3 coding DNA: TGTGCCAGCAGCCAAGGGGGACTAGCCGGCGGCGAGCAGTACTTC. Encoded protein: CASSQGGLAGGEQYF. The chain recombines TRBV4-2 with TRBJ2-7, with 9 bases identical to TRBD2. CDR1 is LGHNA, CDR2 YNFKEQ, per germline. This CDR3 contains 15 residues. With V trimmed by 1 base and J by 6 bases, 7 bases remained unmatched.

The genes are TRBV28 and TRBJ2-3; maybe TRBD2 (5 bases). The CDR3 totals 12 residues. Germline CDR1 is MDHEN and CDR2 is SYDVKM. Trimming took 2 bases from V and 10 from J, leaving 10 bases between them. CDR3 DNA sequence: TGTGCCAGCAGTTTAGGAGGTTCTGCGCAGTATTTT. Its translation is CASSLGGSAQYF. The full variable domain, its missing parts supplied by reference TRBV28 and TRBJ2-3, is DVKVTQSSRYLVKRTGEKVFLECVQDMDHENMFWYRQDPGLGLRLIYFSYDVKMKEKGDIPEGYSVSREKKERFSLILESASTNQTSMYLCASSLGGSAQYFGPGTRLTVL.

This rearrangement joins TRBV2 to TRBJ2-5, with a tentative D call TRBD1 (5 bases). Germline V gene sequence: CDR1 SNHLY, CDR2 FYNNEI. This CDR3 is built from 15 residues. Trimming removed 6 bases from V and 1 base from J, with 15 bases in between. In DNA form, the CDR3 reads TGTGCCAGCAGCCGCACCCGCAGGGCCCAAGAGACCCAGTACTTC. Its protein is CASSRTRRAQETQYF.

For this clone: One end of the junction does not line up with germline, which may come from a read error. The chain uses TRBV7-7 and TRBJ2-2, with unresolved D. The germline V gene encodes CDR1 SSHAT and CDR2 FNYEAQ (reference sequence). The length of the CDR3 is 15 residues. CDR3 sequence reads: CASSPGAPNTGELFF. CDR3 nucleotides: TGTGCTAGCAGCCCAGGAGCCCCGAACACCGGGGAGCTGTTTTTT.

The chain uses TRBV5-8 and TRBJ2-1; a weak D match, TRBD1 (5 bases). The CDR3 contains 14 residues. The V end was cut by 0 bases, the J end by 4 bases, with 8 bases between. CDR1 is SGHTS and CDR2 is YDEGEE in the germline V gene. The CDR3 sequence is CASSLGQGYNEQFF. CDR3 in DNA: TGTGCCAGCAGCTTGGGGCAGGGTTACAATGAGCAGTTCTTC.

The chain combines TRBV19 with TRBJ1-2; D is possibly TRBD1 (6 bases). The CDR3 contains 15 residues. V shed 2 bases and J shed 4 bases, with 14 bases lying between them. The V gene's germline CDR1 is LNHDA and CDR2 SQIVND (reference sequence). The CDR3 is CASSIKGDPFYGYTF. In nucleotides, the CDR3 is TGTGCCAGTAGTATAAAGGGGGACCCATTCTATGGCTACACCTTC. Filled out from reference TRBV19 and TRBJ1-2, the complete variable domain reads DGGITQSPKYLFRKEGQNVTLSCEQNLNHDAMYWYRQDPGQGLRLIYYSQIVNDFQKGDIAEGYSVSREKKESFPLTVTSAQKNPTAFYLCASSIKGDPFYGYTFGSGTRLTVV.

The rearrangement uses TRBV4-1 and TRBJ1-2; the D gene is possibly TRBD1 (5 bases). CDR1 and CDR2 (germline): MGHRA, YSYEKL. Trimming removed 0 bases from V and 4 bases from J, with 12 bases in between. There are 15 residues in the CDR3. The CDR3 sequence: CASSQDGWGGYGYTF. CDR3 bases: TGCGCCAGCAGCCAAGATGGTTGGGGCGGCTATGGCTACACCTTC.

This clone has a handful of counts. The chain has TRBV5-4 and TRBJ2-7; TRBD1 matches at 7 bases. This CDR3 contains 15 residues. Germline trimming cut 4 bases from V and 6 bases from J; bases unmatched to any gene: 13. Germline CDR1 SGHNT, CDR2 YYREEE (reference sequence). This chain's CDR3 is CASSPPTGVVIEQYF. CDR3 coding DNA: TGTGCCAGCAGCCCGCCCACAGGGGTAGTAATCGAGCAGTACTTC.

The chain carries TRBV4-2 and TRBJ2-2, with 8 positions matching TRBD2. This CDR3 comprises 19 residues. The germline CDR1 and CDR2 sequences are LGHNA and YNFKEQ. J was trimmed by 0 bases and V by 0 bases; bases with no gene match: 9. CDR3 sequence (DNA): TGTGCCAGCAGCCAAGATCTGATGGTAGCGGGAACGAACACCGGGGAGCTGTTTTTT. Protein product: CASSQDLMVAGTNTGELFF.

The chain combines TRBV6-5 with TRBJ1-2, with D possibly TRBD1 on 6 matching bases. Between the trimmed V and J ends, which lost 6 bases and 3 bases, there was a span of 14 bases. The CDR3 loop spans 14 amino acids. Per the germline V gene, CDR1 is MNHEY and CDR2 is SVGAGI. Written as DNA, the CDR3 is TGTGCCAGCAGCCGAGGGGGTATGGACTATGGCTACACCTTC. Amino acids: CASSRGGMDYGYTF.

In its sample, this clone was seen once. The V and J genes are TRBV6-5 and TRBJ2-2, with a tentative D call TRBD2 (5 bases). With 2 bases removed from V and 4 bases from J, the gap between germline ends came to 5 bases. CDR1 and CDR2 (germline): MNHEY, SVGAGI. The CDR3 spans 13 residues. CDR3 nucleotide sequence: TGTGCCAGCAGTTACGAGGGCACCGGGGAGCTGTTTTTT. Amino acids: CASSYEGTGELFF.

The chain recombines TRBV28 with TRBJ2-2; tentatively, D is TRBD1 (5 bases). CDR1 MDHEN and CDR2 SYDVKM come from the germline V gene. The CDR3 runs to 17 residues. Trimming shortened V by 5 bases and J by 6 bases, and 22 bases separated the two germline ends. DNA of the CDR3: TGTGCCAGCAGTACGGGCCTATACCGTCAGGGCGCCGGGGAGCTGTTTTTT. Its protein product is CASSTGLYRQGAGELFF.

This chain uses TRBV19 with TRBJ1-1; D uncertain. The germline V gene has CDR1 LNHDA and CDR2 SQIVND (reference sequence). The CDR3 is 14 amino acids. V lost 3 bases and J 6 bases, leaving 14 bases between the germline ends. As DNA, the CDR3 is TGTGCCAGTAGTATGACCGGTTTGAGGGCTGAAGCTTTCTTT. Translated, it gives CASSMTGLRAEAFF.

The chain combines TRBV30 with TRBJ1-5; 10 nucleotides agree with TRBD1. The germline V gene encodes CDR1 GTSNPN and CDR2 SVGIG (reference sequence). V lost 3 bases to trimming and J lost 0 bases; unmatched junction nucleotides: 8. This CDR3 contains 17 residues. CDR3 bases: TGTGCCTGGAGCCGGGACAGGGGAACTCATAGCAATCAGCCCCAGCATTTT. Its protein product is CAWSRDRGTHSNQPQHF.

The V call is TRBV29-1, the J call TRBJ2-7; 7 bases map to TRBD2. Germline V CDR1 and CDR2: SQVTM, ANQGSEA. Trimming removed 0 bases from V and 3 bases from J; junction bases left unmatched: 5. The CDR3 totals 14 residues. CDR3 sequence: CSVEDRTGGYEQYF. CDR3 coding DNA: TGCAGCGTTGAAGACCGGACGGGAGGCTACGAGCAGTACTTC.